The 7 T cell receptor beta chains reported below all come from one sample, sequenced in a study of blood T cell repertoires in COVID-19. The table came from immunoSEQ multiplex PCR; TCRdb's copy has only in-frame clones and leaves some out. The profile shows some 50,000 clones, just over 90% of them singletons. Sample: peripheral blood. The receptors shown here come from a man aged 35-49 years with acute or convalescent COVID-19.

The chain joins TRBV5-1 to TRBJ1-3; D remains ambiguous. The V end was cut by 4 bases, the J end by 0 bases, with 14 bases between. The CDR3 is 16 residues long. Germline V gives CDR1 SGHRS, CDR2 YFSETQ. The CDR3, as DNA: TGCGCCAGCAGCCCCGCGGGCCTCCACTCTGGAAACACCATATATTTT. Translating it yields CASSPAGLHSGNTIYF.

In DNA, the CDR3 is TGTGCCACCAGTGATTTGCAGGGGGGAGCGCAAGAGACCCAGTACTTC. This encodes CATSDLQGGAQETQYF. The chain has TRBV24-1 and TRBJ2-5; possible D gene TRBD1, 7 bases. V was clipped by 0 bases and J by 2 bases, with 12 bases between them. The CDR3 loop spans 16 amino acids. Germline V gene lookup returns CDR1 KGHDR and CDR2 SFDVKD.

The chain joins TRBV5-6 to TRBJ2-7; possible D gene TRBD2, 5 bases. Per germline, CDR1 SGHDT and CDR2 YYEEEE. This CDR3 region has 15 residues. The V gene lost 0 bases and the J gene lost 0 bases, with 10 bases spanning the gap. The DNA of the CDR3 is TGTGCCAGCAGCTTGGTGCGGGCAGGCTCCTACGAGCAGTACTTC. This translates into CASSLVRAGSYEQYF.

The rearrangement joins TRBV11-2 to TRBJ1-2, with 7 nucleotides matching TRBD1. Per the germline V gene, CDR1 is SGHAT and CDR2 is FQNNGV. CDR3 length: 13 amino acids. The ends lost 2 bases at V and 8 bases at J; junction bases unmatched: 5. The CDR3 protein is CASSLSGGGGYTF. DNA for the CDR3: TGTGCCAGCAGCTTATCAGGGGGTGGCGGCTACACCTTC. The full variable domain, with the rest looked up from reference TRBV11-2 and TRBJ1-2, is EAGVAQSPRYKIIEKRQSVAFWCNPISGHATLYWYQQILGQGPKLLIQFQNNGVVDDSQLPKDRFSAERLKGVDSTLKIQPAKLEDSAVYLCASSLSGGGGYTFGSGTRLTVV.

The chain links TRBV9 to TRBJ2-1; TRBD2 matches 10 bases. The CDR3 extends over 14 amino acids. V gave up 4 bases and J gave up 8 bases; unmatched junction bases: 6. Germline V gene sequence: CDR1 SGDLS, CDR2 YYNGEE. CDR3 sequence (DNA): TGTGCCAGCAGCCCTAGCGGGAGCAACTATGAGCAGTTCTTC. Its protein is CASSPSGSNYEQFF.

CDR3: CASSEGTGSETEAFF. The CDR3 region has the DNA TGTGCCAGCAGTGAAGGGACAGGGAGTGAGACTGAAGCTTTCTTT. The V gene is TRBV27, the J gene TRBJ1-1; the match to TRBD1 covers 9 bases. The CDR3 runs 15 residues. V was clipped by 5 bases and J by 5 bases; unmatched bases: 9. Germline lookup yields CDR1 MNHEY and CDR2 SMNVEV (reference sequence).

V is TRBV7-9 and J is TRBJ1-1; the D is unclear. The length of the CDR3 is 12 residues. Trimming cost V 5 bases and J 1 base, with 5 bases left between them. Germline V gene sequence: CDR1 SEHNR, CDR2 FQNEAQ (reference sequence). CDR3 in DNA: TGTGCCAGCAGCCCATCGAACACTGAAGCTTTCTTT. Its protein product is CASSPSNTEAFF.